Sequencing of this T cell receptor (beta chain) was carried out in a study of blood T cells in healthy people across ages. CDR1 SGHKS and CDR2 YYEKEE come from the germline V gene (reference sequence). The CDR3 contains 16 residues. The V segment lost 5 bases and the J segment 9 bases; nucleotides outside the gene matches: 15. Next came a second PCR, run for 7 to 11 cycles, which used a sample-barcoded 5' primer along with a J-beta primer mix. TCRdb re-called the 5' RACE reads with MiXCR, one entry per CDR3 protein. The sample yields about 970,000 distinct CDR3 sequences, 51% seen once. Each of the donors had 8 to 10 milliliters of peripheral blood drawn into EDTA-treated Vacutainer tubes.

Source material: blood. The gene calls are TRBV5-5 and TRBJ2-1; TRBD1 agrees at 9 bases. This TCR came from a woman aged 60-75 years in good health. The CDR3 DNA is TGTGCCAGCAGTGCTATCGGGACAGGGAGATTCGGTGAGCAGTTCTTC. It encodes CASSAIGTGRFGEQFF.